This T cell receptor (beta chain) comes out of a study of blood T cell repertoires in COVID-19. V was pared by 0 bases and J by 0 bases, with 4 bases between. The CDR3 consists of 14 residues. From germline, CDR1 is SEHNR and CDR2 FQNEAQ (reference sequence). Profiling relied on immunoSEQ multiplex PCR, and the TCRdb table lists in-frame clones only, not all of them. The sample includes 250,000 to 400,000 clones, 90% seen only once; the top ten take 2.5% to 3.5%. This rearrangement joins TRBV7-9 to TRBJ2-3; D unclear. The source is a woman aged 25 to 45 with COVID-19, enrolled during active disease. The material sequenced was peripheral blood. The CDR3 coding sequence is TGTGCCAGCAGCTTAGCCCTCAGCACAGATACGCAGTATTTT. It specifies CASSLALSTDTQYF.